One sample yielded the 2 T cell receptor beta chains listed below, sequenced in a study of cytomegalovirus exposure and HLA in healthy donors. The PCR had 60 Vbeta and 13 Jbeta primers. TCRdb's table, derived via immunoSEQ multiplex PCR, lists solely in-frame clones and lacks some. Among approximately 190,000 clones listed, 60% to 80% were seen once. Sequencing used PBMCs. These receptors came from a woman in her thirties in good health and CMV-seropositive.

V is TRBV16 and J is TRBJ2-7; 9 bases map to TRBD1. The V segment lost 0 bases and the J segment 5 bases; nucleotides outside the gene matches: 8. Per germline, CDR1 KGHSY and CDR2 FQNENV. The CDR3 contains 16 residues. CDR3 sequence (DNA): TGTGCCAGCAGCCAATCAGTCACAGGGGGCTCGAACGAGCAGTACTTC. This codes for CASSQSVTGGSNEQYF. The full variable domain, rest sourced from reference TRBV16 and TRBJ2-7, is GEEVAQTPKHLVRGEGQKAKLYCAPIKGHSYVFWYQQVLKNEFKFLISFQNENVFDETGMPKERFSAKCLPNSPCSLEIQATKLEDSAVYFCASSQSVTGGSNEQYFGPGTRLTVT.

The chain is built from TRBV23-1 and TRBJ2-7, with TRBD1 matching 8 bases. TRBV23-1 is labeled an ORF, and its function is uncertain. Germline trimming cut 7 bases from V and 1 base from J; bases unmatched to any gene: 9. The CDR3 sequence is 15 residues long. The CDR3 spells CASIARTGTSYEQYF. Here the CDR3 DNA reads TGCGCCAGCATCGCCCGGACAGGGACATCCTACGAGCAGTACTTC.